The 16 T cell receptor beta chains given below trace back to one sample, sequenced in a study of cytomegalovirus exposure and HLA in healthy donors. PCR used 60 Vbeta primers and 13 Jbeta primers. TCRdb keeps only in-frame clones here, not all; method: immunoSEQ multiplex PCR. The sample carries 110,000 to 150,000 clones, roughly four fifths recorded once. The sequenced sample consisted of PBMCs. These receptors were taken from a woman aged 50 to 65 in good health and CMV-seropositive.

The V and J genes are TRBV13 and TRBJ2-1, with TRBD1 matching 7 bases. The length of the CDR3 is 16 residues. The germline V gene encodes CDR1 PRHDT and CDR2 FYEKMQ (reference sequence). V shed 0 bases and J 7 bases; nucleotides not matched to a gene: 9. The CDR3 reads CASSLGRGLDLNEQFF. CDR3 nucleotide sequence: TGTGCCAGCAGCTTAGGAAGGGGGCTAGATTTGAATGAGCAGTTCTTC.

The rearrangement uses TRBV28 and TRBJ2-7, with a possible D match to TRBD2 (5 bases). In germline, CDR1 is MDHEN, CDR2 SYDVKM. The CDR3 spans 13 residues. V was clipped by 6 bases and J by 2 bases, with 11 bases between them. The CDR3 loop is CASSSGSAYEQYF. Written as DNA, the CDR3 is TGTGCCAGCAGCTCGGGGAGTGCCTACGAGCAGTACTTC.

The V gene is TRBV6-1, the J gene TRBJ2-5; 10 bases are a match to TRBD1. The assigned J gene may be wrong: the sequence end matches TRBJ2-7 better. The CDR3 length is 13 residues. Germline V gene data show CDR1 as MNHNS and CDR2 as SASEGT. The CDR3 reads CASTGTGEYEQYF. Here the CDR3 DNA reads TGTGCCAGCACCGGGACAGGGGAGTACGAGCAGTACTTC.

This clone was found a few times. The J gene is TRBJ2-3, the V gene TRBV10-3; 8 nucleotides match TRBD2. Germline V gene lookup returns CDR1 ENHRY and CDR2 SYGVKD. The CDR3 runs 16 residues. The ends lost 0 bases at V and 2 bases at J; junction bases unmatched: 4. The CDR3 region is CAISESASGSTDTQYF. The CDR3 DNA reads TGTGCCATCAGTGAGTCGGCTAGCGGGTCCACAGATACGCAGTATTTT.

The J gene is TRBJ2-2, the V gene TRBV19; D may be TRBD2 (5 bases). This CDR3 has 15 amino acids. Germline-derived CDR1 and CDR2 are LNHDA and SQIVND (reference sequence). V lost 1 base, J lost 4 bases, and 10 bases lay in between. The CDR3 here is CASSIVPGSTGELFF. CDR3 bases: TGTGCCAGTAGTATAGTTCCGGGGAGCACCGGGGAGCTGTTTTTT.

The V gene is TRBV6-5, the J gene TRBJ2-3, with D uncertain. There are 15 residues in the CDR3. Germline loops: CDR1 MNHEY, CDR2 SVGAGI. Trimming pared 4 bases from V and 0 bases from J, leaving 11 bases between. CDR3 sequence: CASSSTRASTDTQYF. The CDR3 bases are TGTGCCAGCAGTTCTACTCGTGCTAGCACAGATACGCAGTATTTT.

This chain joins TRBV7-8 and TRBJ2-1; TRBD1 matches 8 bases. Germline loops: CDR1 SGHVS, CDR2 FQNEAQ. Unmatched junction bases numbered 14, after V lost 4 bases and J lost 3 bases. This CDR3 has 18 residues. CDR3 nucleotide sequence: TGTGCCAGCAGCTCTCCCGGGACAGGCAAAAAAATCTACAATGAGCAGTTCTTC. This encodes CASSSPGTGKKIYNEQFF. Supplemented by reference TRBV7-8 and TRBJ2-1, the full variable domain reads GAGVSQSPRYKVAKRGQDVALRCDPISGHVSLFWYQQALGQGPEFLTYFQNEAQLDKSGLPSDRFFAERPEGSVSTLKIQRTQQEDSAVYLCASSSPGTGKKIYNEQFFGPGTRLTVL.

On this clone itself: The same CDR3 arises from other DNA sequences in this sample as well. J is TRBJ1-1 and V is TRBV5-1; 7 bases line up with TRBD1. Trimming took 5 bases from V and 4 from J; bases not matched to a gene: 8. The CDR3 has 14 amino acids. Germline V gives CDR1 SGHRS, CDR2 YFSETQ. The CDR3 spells CASSSPTGATEAFF. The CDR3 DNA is TGCGCCAGCAGTTCTCCCACAGGGGCCACTGAAGCTTTCTTT.

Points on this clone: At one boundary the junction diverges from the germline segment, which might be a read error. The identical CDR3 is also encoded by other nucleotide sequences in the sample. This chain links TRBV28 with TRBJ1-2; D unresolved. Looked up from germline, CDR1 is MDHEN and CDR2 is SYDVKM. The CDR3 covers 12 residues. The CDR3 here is CASSLPYYGYTF. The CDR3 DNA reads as TGCGCCAGCAGTTTACCCTACTATGGCTACACCTTC.

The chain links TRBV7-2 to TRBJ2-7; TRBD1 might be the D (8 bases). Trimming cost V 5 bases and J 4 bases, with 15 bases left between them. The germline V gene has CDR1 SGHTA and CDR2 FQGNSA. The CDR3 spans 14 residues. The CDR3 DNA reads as TGTGCCAGCAGCGAACAGGGGGGGATGTACGAGCAGTACTTC. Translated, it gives CASSEQGGMYEQYF.

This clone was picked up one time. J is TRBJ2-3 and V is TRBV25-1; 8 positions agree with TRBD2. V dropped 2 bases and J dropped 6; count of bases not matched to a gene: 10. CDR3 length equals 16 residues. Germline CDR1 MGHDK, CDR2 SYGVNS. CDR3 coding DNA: TGTGCCAGCAGTGAACCCTTAGCGGGGCGTGGGGATACGCAGTATTTT. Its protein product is CASSEPLAGRGDTQYF.

In DNA form, the CDR3 reads TGTGCCAGCTCACCAGGGAGAGGGAGCTCCTATAATTCACCCCTCCACTTT. Translating it yields CASSPGRGSSYNSPLHF. The chain is built from TRBV18 and TRBJ1-6; D is ambiguous. Trimming removed 2 bases from V and 0 bases from J, with 11 bases in between. This CDR3 contains 17 residues. Looked up from germline, CDR1 is KGHSH and CDR2 is LQKENI.

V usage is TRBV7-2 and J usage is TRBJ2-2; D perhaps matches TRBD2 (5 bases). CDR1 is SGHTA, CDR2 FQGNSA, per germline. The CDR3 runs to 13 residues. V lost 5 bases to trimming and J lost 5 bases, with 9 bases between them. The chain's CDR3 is CASSRPGTGELFF. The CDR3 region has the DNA TGTGCCAGCAGCCGGCCGGGAACCGGGGAGCTGTTTTTT.

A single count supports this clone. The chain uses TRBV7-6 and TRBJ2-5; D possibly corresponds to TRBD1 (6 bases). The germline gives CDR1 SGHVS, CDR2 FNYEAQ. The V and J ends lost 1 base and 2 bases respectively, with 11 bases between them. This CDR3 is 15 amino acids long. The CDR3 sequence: CASSLVGQRQETQYF. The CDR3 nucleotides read TGTGCCAGCAGCTTAGTCGGACAGCGTCAAGAGACCCAGTACTTC.

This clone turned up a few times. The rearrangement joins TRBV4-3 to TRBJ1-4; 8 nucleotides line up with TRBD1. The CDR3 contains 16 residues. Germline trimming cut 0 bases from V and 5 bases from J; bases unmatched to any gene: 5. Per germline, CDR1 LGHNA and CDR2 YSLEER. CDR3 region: CASSQETGVINEKLFF. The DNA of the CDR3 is TGCGCCAGCAGCCAAGAGACAGGGGTGATCAATGAAAAACTGTTTTTT.

The CDR3 sequence is CASSEYVGQGLHNSPLHF. In DNA form, the CDR3 reads TGTGCCAGCAGTGAATATGTAGGACAGGGCCTACATAATTCACCCCTCCACTTT. The V and J genes are TRBV25-1 and TRBJ1-6; 8 nucleotides line up with TRBD1. J gave up 5 bases and V 0 bases, and 9 bases lay outside the gene matches. From germline, CDR1 is MGHDK and CDR2 SYGVNS. The CDR3 is made up of 18 amino acids.